This T cell receptor (beta chain) was retrieved from a study of shared clonotypes between healthy human individuals. In germline, CDR1 is MGHDK, CDR2 SYGVNS. The CDR3 covers 15 residues. With 4 bases clipped from V and 3 bases from J, the junction kept 4 bases outside the gene matches. DNA at approximately 200 ng, around 30,000 T cell genomes, went into sorted-subset replicate PCRs. Profiling relied on immunoSEQ multiplex PCR, and the TCRdb table lists in-frame clones only, not all of them. This sample has around 1,100,000 clones, with around 77% found just once. As for this clone: The antigen remains undetermined.

Study observations and caveats: The low donor count limited represented genetic and exposure-history diversity.

CD4+ cells yielded CD45RA+ naive and CD45RA-negative memory subsets. Source material: memory CD4+ T cells from PBMCs. Subset described: CD45RA-negative fraction. This TCR was recovered from a man younger than 35 in good health. Some clones in this sample may be carry-over from other donors' samples. The chain carries TRBV25-1 and TRBJ2-2; TRBD1 agrees at 8 bases. In DNA, the CDR3 is TGTGCCAGCAGTGTGGCAGGGGGCGACACCGGGGAGCTGTTTTTT. As protein: CASSVAGGDTGELFF.